The 11 T cell receptor beta chains in this list originate from one sample, sequenced in a study of blood T cell repertoires in COVID-19. Data came from immunoSEQ multiplex PCR; TCRdb stores just in-frame clones and leaves some out. The sample holds 70,000 to 85,000 clones, about 86% seen once. Sequences were obtained from peripheral blood. Receptor source: a woman of 80 years or more in a cohort sampled during active or convalescent COVID-19.

The sample holds one count of this clone. The rearrangement joins TRBV4-1 to TRBJ2-2, with TRBD2 as a possible D gene (6 bases). The CDR3 sequence is 16 residues long. The V and J ends lost 3 bases and 2 bases respectively, with 13 bases between them. CDR1 and CDR2 from the germline V gene are MGHRA and YSYEKL. The CDR3 region has the DNA TGCGCCAGCAGCCACCCCCGGGACTCCAACACCGGGGAGCTGTTTTTT. Amino acid sequence: CASSHPRDSNTGELFF.

The V and J genes are TRBV12-3 or TRBV12-4 and TRBJ2-2; D is unclear. The CDR3 is 12 amino acids. Trimming removed 5 bases at V and 8 bases at J, with 9 bases between. The CDR3 region is CASSPLFGELFF. In DNA, the CDR3 is TGTGCCAGCAGTCCCCTATTTGGGGAGCTGTTTTTT.

The V and J genes are TRBV19 and TRBJ1-3, with 8 bases aligning to TRBD1. This CDR3 comprises 19 residues. In germline, CDR1 is LNHDA, CDR2 SQIVND (reference sequence). V was clipped by 1 base and J by 1 base; unmatched bases: 12. CDR3 sequence (DNA): TGTGCCAGTAGTATAGTTGGGTCCAGACAGGGGTTGTCTGGAAACACCATATATTTT. Residues: CASSIVGSRQGLSGNTIYF.

The chain employs TRBV28 and TRBJ2-7; 7 bases align to TRBD1. The length of the CDR3 is 16 residues. J lost 0 bases, V lost 4 bases, and 9 bases had no gene match. Looked up from germline, CDR1 is MDHEN and CDR2 is SYDVKM. The CDR3 DNA reads as TGTGCCAGCAGTTCACCCGGGACAGCCCACTCCTACGAGCAGTACTTC. Amino acid sequence: CASSSPGTAHSYEQYF.

The DNA of the CDR3 is TGTGCCAGCAGCGTAGGGCAGGGGGGAACCGGGGAGCTGTTTTTT. Translated, it gives CASSVGQGGTGELFF. The V call is TRBV9, the J call TRBJ2-2; a weak D match, TRBD1 (7 bases). The germline V and J ends were trimmed by 0 bases and 5 bases, with 11 bases remaining between them. Germline V lookup: CDR1 SGDLS, CDR2 YYNGEE. The CDR3 totals 15 residues.

The table lists this clone with a few counts. V gene TRBV2 combines with J gene TRBJ1-4; D gene unclear. V was cut by 1 base and J by 1 base, with 4 bases left in between. Per germline, CDR1 SNHLY and CDR2 FYNNEI. This CDR3 has 14 amino acids. CDR3 in DNA: TGTGCCAGCAGTGAAGATAGAACTAATGAAAAACTGTTTTTT. It yields the protein CASSEDRTNEKLFF.

The J gene is TRBJ1-2, the V gene TRBV3-1 (or the pseudogene TRBV3-2); 10 positions agree with TRBD1. The CDR3 spans 13 residues. With 4 bases clipped from V and 7 bases from J, the junction kept 3 bases outside the gene matches. Germline V lookup: CDR1 LGHDT, CDR2 YNNKEL (reference sequence). CDR3 nucleotide sequence: TGTGCCAGCAGCCCCCGGGACAGGGGTGGCTACACCTTC. It yields the protein CASSPRDRGGYTF.

This clone was counted a few times. The CDR3 DNA reads as TGTGCCAGCAGTAAATTCACAACGAACACTGAAGCTTTCTTT. Translated: CASSKFTTNTEAFF. V gene TRBV27 combines with J gene TRBJ1-1; no clear D. The germline V gene encodes CDR1 MNHEY and CDR2 SMNVEV (reference sequence). The CDR3 sequence is 14 residues long. V lost 5 bases and J lost 1, with 11 bases in between.

The CDR3 nucleotides read TGTGCCAGCAGCCAACCCAGTACAGATACGCAGTATTTT. Its translation is CASSQPSTDTQYF. This chain links TRBV14 with TRBJ2-3; no clear D. The CDR3 runs 13 residues. V was clipped by 2 bases and J by 3 bases, with 6 bases between them. The germline V gene encodes CDR1 SGHDN and CDR2 FVKESK.

The gene calls are TRBV5-1 and TRBJ2-5, with D possibly being TRBD1 (6 bases). Germline V CDR1 and CDR2: SGHRS, YFSETQ. Trimming took 4 bases from V and 4 from J, leaving 17 bases between them. The CDR3 length is 15 residues. The CDR3 nucleotides read TGCGCCAGCAGCAGCCTAGACGGACAGCGAGAGACCCAGTACTTC. Protein sequence: CASSSLDGQRETQYF.

This clone was observed once. The chain is built from TRBV11-2 and TRBJ2-1; D perhaps matches TRBD1 (5 bases). In germline, CDR1 is SGHAT, CDR2 FQNNGV. The germline V and J ends were trimmed by 5 bases and 0 bases, with 8 bases remaining between them. This CDR3 is 14 amino acids long. The CDR3 DNA reads as TGTGCCAGCAGCAGGGGCAGCTCCTACAATGAGCAGTTCTTC. Its translation: CASSRGSSYNEQFF. Based on the CDR3 plus reference TRBV11-2 and TRBJ2-1, the full variable domain is EAGVAQSPRYKIIEKRQSVAFWCNPISGHATLYWYQQILGQGPKLLIQFQNNGVVDDSQLPKDRFSAERLKGVDSTLKIQPAKLEDSAVYLCASSRGSSYNEQFFGPGTRLTVL.